What follows are 18 T cell receptor beta chains derived from one specimen sequenced in a study of T cells in localized non-small cell lung cancer. Generated by immunoSEQ multiplex PCR, the TCRdb table keeps only in-frame clones and is missing some. The sample consists of about 9,600 clones, 90% of them appearing once. The sample consisted of peripheral blood, taken before any cancer treatment. The receptors stem from a male donor older than 55 with stage III squamous cell lung carcinoma.

The V call is TRBV7-9, the J call TRBJ2-5; D possibly corresponds to TRBD2 (7 bases). Germline V gene data show CDR1 as SEHNR and CDR2 as FQNEAQ (reference sequence). The CDR3 sequence is 16 residues long. The V end was cut by 0 bases, the J end by 5 bases, with 16 bases between. CDR3 loop: CASSLAMWGGRETQYF. The CDR3 nucleotides are TGTGCCAGCAGCTTAGCGATGTGGGGGGGCAGGGAGACCCAGTACTTC. Looking up the rest from reference TRBV7-9 and TRBJ2-5 gives the full variable domain: DTGVSQNPRHKITKRGQNVTFRCDPISEHNRLYWYRQTLGQGPEFLTYFQNEAQLEKSRLLSDRFSAERPKGSFSTLEIQRTEQGDSAMYLCASSLAMWGGRETQYFGPGTRLLVL.

The chain employs TRBV19 and TRBJ1-6; 12 positions match TRBD1. The CDR3 consists of 20 residues. Unmatched junction bases numbered 9, after V lost 3 bases and J lost 0 bases. CDR1 and CDR2 (germline): LNHDA, SQIVND (reference sequence). The CDR3 DNA sequence: TGTGCCAGTAGTATCTCCGGGACAGGGGGCGAAATCTCCTATAATTCACCCCTCCACTTT. Translated, it gives CASSISGTGGEISYNSPLHF.

The J gene is TRBJ1-6, the V gene TRBV7-8; 7 bases line up with TRBD1. Germline CDR1 is SGHVS and CDR2 is FQNEAQ. CDR3 length equals 15 residues. V lost 4 bases and J lost 6; bases outside the gene matches: 6. The CDR3 loop is CASSSRDSGNSPLHF. The CDR3 bases are TGTGCCAGCAGCTCCCGGGACAGTGGTAATTCACCCCTCCACTTT. Using reference TRBV7-8 and TRBJ1-6 for the parts outside the CDR3, the full variable domain is GAGVSQSPRYKVAKRGQDVALRCDPISGHVSLFWYQQALGQGPEFLTYFQNEAQLDKSGLPSDRFFAERPEGSVSTLKIQRTQQEDSAVYLCASSSRDSGNSPLHFGNGTRLTVT.

J is TRBJ2-7 and V is TRBV2, with 11 bases aligning to TRBD1. V lost 8 bases, J lost 4 bases, and 4 bases stayed unmatched. The CDR3 sequence is 13 residues long. Per the germline V gene, CDR1 is SNHLY and CDR2 is FYNNEI. CDR3 in amino acids: CASGGTGGYEQYF. The DNA of the CDR3 is TGTGCCAGCGGAGGGACAGGGGGGTACGAGCAGTACTTC.

The chain combines TRBV6-5 with TRBJ1-2; D unclear. The V and J ends lost 6 bases and 6 bases respectively, with 5 bases between them. CDR3 length equals 10 residues. Germline CDR1 is MNHEY and CDR2 is SVGAGI. CDR3 in DNA: TGTGCCAGCAGGGAGGATGGCTACACCTTC. Amino acids: CASREDGYTF.

The V call is TRBV28, the J call TRBJ2-5; D uncertain. Trimming took off 6 bases at V and 4 bases at J, with 12 bases between the two ends. Germline V lookup: CDR1 MDHEN, CDR2 SYDVKM. This CDR3 has 13 amino acids. In nucleotides, the CDR3 is TGTGCCAGCAGAACTCCTCTAACAGAGACCCAGTACTTC. Translating it yields CASRTPLTETQYF.

CDR3 loop: CASSTPGEGSNTQYF. In DNA form, the CDR3 reads TGTGCCAGCAGCACGCCGGGGGAGGGGTCTAATACGCAGTATTTT. J is TRBJ2-3 and V is TRBV7-6; 7 bases are a match to TRBD2. V was pared by 5 bases and J by 7 bases, with 12 bases of the junction left unmatched. Per germline, CDR1 SGHVS and CDR2 FNYEAQ. The CDR3 has 15 amino acids.

The genes are TRBV4-1 and TRBJ2-5; TRBD2 aligns across 8 bases. The ends lost 1 base at V and 5 bases at J; junction bases unmatched: 6. The CDR3 runs 15 residues. Per the germline V gene, CDR1 is MGHRA and CDR2 is YSYEKL. This CDR3 is CASSQVGLGRETQYF. CDR3 DNA sequence: TGCGCCAGCAGCCAAGTGGGACTAGGGAGGGAGACCCAGTACTTC.

The chain combines TRBV6-1 with TRBJ2-7; TRBD1 agrees at 8 bases. The germline CDR1 and CDR2 sequences are MNHNS and SASEGT. V lost 2 bases, J lost 3 bases, and 6 bases stayed unmatched. CDR3 size: 15 residues. The CDR3 is CASSEITGQGYEQYF. The CDR3 nucleotides read TGTGCCAGCAGTGAAATTACCGGACAGGGCTACGAGCAGTACTTC.

This clone has just one count. The chain has TRBV11-1 and TRBJ2-7; D uncertain. V was clipped by 7 bases and J by 0 bases, with 10 bases between them. This CDR3 has 13 residues. The V gene's germline CDR1 is SGHAT and CDR2 FQDESV (reference sequence). CDR3 loop: CASIPGDSYEQYF. The CDR3 coding sequence is TGTGCCAGCATCCCGGGCGACTCCTACGAGCAGTACTTC.

The chain joins TRBV6-1 to TRBJ2-2; D not certain. This CDR3 region has 12 residues. The V gene lost 2 bases and the J gene lost 6 bases, with 4 bases spanning the gap. Germline values: CDR1 MNHNS, CDR2 SASEGT. The CDR3 is CASSETAGELFF. CDR3 DNA sequence: TGTGCCAGCAGTGAAACTGCCGGGGAGCTGTTTTTT.

This chain uses TRBV5-1 with TRBJ1-4; the match to TRBD1 covers 8 bases. CDR1 is SGHRS and CDR2 is YFSETQ in the germline V gene. V gave up 4 bases and J gave up 0 bases; unmatched junction bases: 8. This CDR3 spans 17 amino acids. CDR3 coding DNA: TGCGCCAGCAGCCCTGGACAGGGCCTCGCAACTAATGAAAAACTGTTTTTT. This encodes CASSPGQGLATNEKLFF.

The chain uses TRBV7-9 and TRBJ2-7, with D unresolved. The CDR3 consists of 16 residues. The germline V and J ends were trimmed by 4 bases and 5 bases, with 21 bases remaining between them. Germline CDR1 is SEHNR and CDR2 is FQNEAQ (reference sequence). The CDR3 DNA is TGTGCCAGCAGCTCGCAGACGGGCGCACTTTTCGACGAGCAGTACTTC. Residues: CASSSQTGALFDEQYF.

The chain couples TRBV15 to TRBJ2-2, with D perhaps assigned TRBD1 or TRBD2 (5 bases each). The CDR3 is 15 amino acids. Germline V gene data show CDR1 as LNHNV and CDR2 as YYDKDF (reference sequence). Trimming took off 1 base at V and 4 bases at J, with 10 bases between the two ends. The CDR3: CATSRGQRGTGELFF. CDR3 sequence (DNA): TGTGCCACCAGCAGAGGACAGAGGGGCACCGGGGAGCTGTTTTTT. The full variable domain, completed using reference TRBV15 and TRBJ2-2, is DAMVIQNPRYQVTQFGKPVTLSCSQTLNHNVMYWYQQKSSQAPKLLFHYYDKDFNNEADTPDNFQSRRPNTSFCFLDIRSPGLGDTAMYLCATSRGQRGTGELFFGEGSRLTVL.

This clone was detected once. This sequence joins TRBV18 and TRBJ1-1; weak D call: TRBD1 (5 bases). Between the trimmed V and J ends, which lost 4 bases and 1 base, there was a span of 13 bases. Per germline, CDR1 KGHSH and CDR2 LQKENI. There are 15 residues in the CDR3. CDR3 residues: CASSLQGMENTEAFF. In nucleotides, the CDR3 is TGTGCCAGCTCACTTCAGGGTATGGAGAACACTGAAGCTTTCTTT.

The chain employs TRBV5-1 and TRBJ2-3, with D unclear. The CDR3 has 14 amino acids. V shed 2 bases and J shed 4 bases, with 11 bases lying between them. Germline values: CDR1 SGHRS, CDR2 YFSETQ. CDR3 region: CASSFDSPPDTQYF. The DNA of the CDR3 is TGCGCCAGCAGCTTTGACTCCCCCCCAGATACGCAGTATTTT.

The gene calls are TRBV5-8 and TRBJ2-7, with 8 bases that match TRBD1. From germline, CDR1 is SGHTS and CDR2 YDEGEE. J lost 3 bases, V lost 5 bases, and 1 base had no gene match. The CDR3 is 12 amino acids. CDR3 bases: TGTGCCAGCAGAGGACAGGGCTACGAGCAGTACTTC. It encodes CASRGQGYEQYF.

In this sample, this clone turned up once. The chain employs TRBV6-4 and TRBJ2-3, with TRBD1 matching over 9 bases. This CDR3 comprises 15 residues. Germline CDR1 is MRHNA and CDR2 is SNTAGT. V lost 5 bases and J lost 2; bases outside the gene matches: 5. The CDR3 loop reads CASSQQGAPTDTQYF. The CDR3 DNA reads as TGTGCCAGCAGTCAACAGGGGGCCCCCACAGATACGCAGTATTTT.